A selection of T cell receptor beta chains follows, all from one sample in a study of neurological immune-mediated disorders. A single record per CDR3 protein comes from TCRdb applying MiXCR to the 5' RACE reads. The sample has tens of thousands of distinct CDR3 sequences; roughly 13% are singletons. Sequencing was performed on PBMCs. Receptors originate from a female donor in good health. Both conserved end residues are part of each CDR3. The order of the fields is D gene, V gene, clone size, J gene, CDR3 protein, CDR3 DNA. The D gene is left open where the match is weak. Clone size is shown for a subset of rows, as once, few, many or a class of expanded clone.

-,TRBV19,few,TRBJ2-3,CARPRDPRGDTQYF,TGTGCCAGGCCTCGGGACCCTAGAGGAGATACGCAGTATTTT
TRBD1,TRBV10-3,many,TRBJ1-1,CAISRGQGRKLAMNTEAFF,TGTGCCATCAGTAGGGGACAGGGAAGAAAGCTAGCTATGAACACTGAAGCTTTCTTT
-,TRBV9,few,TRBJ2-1,CASSVVGGMGEQFF,TGTGCCAGCAGCGTAGTGGGCGGGATGGGTGAGCAGTTCTTC
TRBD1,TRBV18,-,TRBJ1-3,CASSPPAYTGAGNTIYF,TGTGCCAGCTCACCCCCGGCCTACACAGGGGCTGGAAACACCATATATTTT
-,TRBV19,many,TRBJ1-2,CASILRGRGYGYTF,TGTGCCAGTATTCTCCGGGGCAGAGGCTATGGCTACACCTTC
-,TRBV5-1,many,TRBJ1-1,CASSPTTDMNTEAFF,TGCGCCAGCAGCCCTACGACAGATATGAACACTGAAGCTTTCTTT
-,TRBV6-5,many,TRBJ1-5,CASSYSGSGQPQHF,TGTGCCAGCAGTTATTCAGGGTCGGGTCAGCCCCAGCATTTT
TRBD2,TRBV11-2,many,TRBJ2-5,CASSLSGGAQETQYF,TGTGCCAGCAGCTTATCGGGGGGGGCACAAGAGACCCAGTACTTC
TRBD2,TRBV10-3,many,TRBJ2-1,CATSVAGYNEQFF,TGTGCCACCTCCGTAGCGGGATACAATGAGCAGTTCTTC
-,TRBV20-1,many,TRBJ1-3,CSARGFSGNTIYF,TGCAGTGCTAGAGGGTTCTCTGGAAACACCATATATTTT
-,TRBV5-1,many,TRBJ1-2,CASSLAGQTYGYTF,TGCGCCAGCAGCTTGGCGGGGCAGACCTATGGCTACACCTTC
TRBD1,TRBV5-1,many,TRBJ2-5,CASSTTTGASQYF,TGCGCCAGCAGCACCACGACAGGGGCTTCCCAGTACTTC
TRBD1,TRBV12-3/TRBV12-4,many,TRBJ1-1,CASSPRTGLNTEAFF,TGTGCCAGCAGTCCGCGGACAGGACTGAACACTGAAGCTTTCTTT
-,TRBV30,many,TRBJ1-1,CAWSPFTGPATEAFF,TGTGCCTGGAGTCCATTCACAGGGCCGGCCACTGAAGCTTTCTTT
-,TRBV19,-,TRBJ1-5,CASSGGSNQSQHF,TGTGCCAGTAGTGGTGGGAGCAATCAGTCCCAGCATTTT
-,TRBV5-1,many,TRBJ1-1,CASSFGFPENTEAFF,TGCGCCAGCAGCTTTGGGTTCCCGGAGAACACTGAAGCTTTCTTT
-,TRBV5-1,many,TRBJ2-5,CASSPRGRAEQETQYF,TGCGCCAGCAGCCCCCGGGGCAGAGCCGAGCAAGAGACCCAGTACTTC
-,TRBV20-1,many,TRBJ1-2,CSARTGRTFWGYTF,TGCAGTGCTAGAACTGGACGCACGTTCTGGGGCTACACCTTC
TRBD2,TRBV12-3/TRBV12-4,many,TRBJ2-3,CASSLLAGEHTQYF,TGTGCCAGCAGCTTATTAGCGGGAGAACATACGCAGTATTTT
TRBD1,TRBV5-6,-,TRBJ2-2,CASSLDRGSIAGELFF,TGTGCCAGCAGCTTGGACAGGGGGTCGATCGCCGGGGAGCTGTTTTTT
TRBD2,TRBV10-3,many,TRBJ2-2,CAIRGTSSGELFF,TGTGCCATCAGGGGGACTAGTTCCGGGGAGCTGTTTTTT
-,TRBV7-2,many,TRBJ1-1,CASSFRGVNTEAFF,TGTGCCAGCAGCTTTAGAGGGGTAAACACTGAAGCTTTCTTT
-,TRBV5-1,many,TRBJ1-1,CASSLGPGNTEAFF,TGCGCCAGCAGCTTGGGTCCCGGTAACACTGAAGCTTTCTTT
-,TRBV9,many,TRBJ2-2,CASSPRLETGELFF,TGTGCCAGCAGCCCCCGACTGGAGACCGGGGAGCTGTTTTTT
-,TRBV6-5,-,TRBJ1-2,CASSYFRACYGYTF,TGTGCCAGCAGTTACTTTCGGGCTTGCTATGGCTACACCTTC
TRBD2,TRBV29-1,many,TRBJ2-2,CSVTSGGANTGELFF,TGCAGCGTGACTAGCGGGGGGGCGAACACCGGGGAGCTGTTTTTT
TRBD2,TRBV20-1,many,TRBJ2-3,CSAGGAGGLTDTQYF,TGCAGTGCTGGGGGGGCGGGAGGGCTCACAGATACGCAGTATTTT
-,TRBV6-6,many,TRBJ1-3,CASSYSRESSGNTIYF,TGTGCCAGCAGTTACTCGAGGGAAAGCTCTGGAAACACCATATATTTT
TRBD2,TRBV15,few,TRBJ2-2,CATSTAFGDGRAGELFF,TGTGCCACCAGCACGGCCTTTGGGGACGGGAGGGCCGGGGAGCTGTTTTTT
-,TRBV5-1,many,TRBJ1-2,CASSLDDYGYTF,TGCGCCAGCAGCTTGGACGACTATGGCTACACCTTC
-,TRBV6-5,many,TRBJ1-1,CASSYSKWGFGTEAFF,TGTGCCAGCAGTTACTCGAAATGGGGTTTTGGCACTGAAGCTTTCTTT
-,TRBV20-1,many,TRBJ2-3,CSARDQAVTDTQYF,TGCAGTGCTAGAGATCAAGCGGTCACAGATACGCAGTATTTT
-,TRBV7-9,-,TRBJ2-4,CSSSTQSIQYF,TGTTCCAGCAGCACCCAAAGCATTCAGTACTTC
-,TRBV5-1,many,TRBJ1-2,CASSFQESYTF,TGCGCCAGCAGCTTCCAGGAGAGCTACACCTTC
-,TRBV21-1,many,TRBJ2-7,CASSKFLRSGSYEQYF,TGTGCCAGCAGCAAATTTCTGCGGTCCGGGTCCTACGAGCAGTACTTC
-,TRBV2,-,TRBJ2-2,CASSVGRYTGELFF,TGTGCCAGCAGTGTAGGTAGATACACCGGGGAGCTGTTTTTT
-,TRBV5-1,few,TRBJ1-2,CASSWMGGENGYTF,TGCGCCAGCAGCTGGATGGGGGGCGAGAATGGCTACACCTTC
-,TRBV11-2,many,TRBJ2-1,CASSPPGGQNEQFF,TGTGCCAGCAGCCCCCCTGGGGGGCAAAATGAGCAGTTCTTC
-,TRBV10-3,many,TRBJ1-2,CAISVVRNYGYTF,TGTGCCATCAGTGTAGTCCGTAATTATGGCTACACCTTC
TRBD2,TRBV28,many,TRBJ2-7,CASRKLAGASYEQYF,TGTGCCAGCAGAAAACTAGCGGGGGCCTCCTACGAGCAGTACTTC
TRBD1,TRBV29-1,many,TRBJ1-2,CSVEPGQGWGYTF,TGCAGCGTTGAGCCGGGACAGGGCTGGGGCTACACCTTC
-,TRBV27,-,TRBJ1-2,CASSLSSGDNGYTF,TGTGCCAGCAGTTTATCATCAGGGGATAATGGCTACACCTTC
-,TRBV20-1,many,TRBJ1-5,CSASSGGKEPQHF,TGCAGTGCTAGTTCCGGGGGTAAAGAGCCCCAGCATTTT
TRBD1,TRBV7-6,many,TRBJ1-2,CASSPWDSSNTF,TGTGCCAGCAGCCCTTGGGACAGCTCTAACACCTTC
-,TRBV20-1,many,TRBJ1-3,CSARDVDGNTIYF,TGCAGTGCTAGAGATGTGGATGGGAACACCATATATTTT
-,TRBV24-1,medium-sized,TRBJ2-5,CATSDWAGDFQETQYF,TGTGCCACCAGTGATTGGGCAGGGGATTTCCAAGAGACCCAGTACTTC